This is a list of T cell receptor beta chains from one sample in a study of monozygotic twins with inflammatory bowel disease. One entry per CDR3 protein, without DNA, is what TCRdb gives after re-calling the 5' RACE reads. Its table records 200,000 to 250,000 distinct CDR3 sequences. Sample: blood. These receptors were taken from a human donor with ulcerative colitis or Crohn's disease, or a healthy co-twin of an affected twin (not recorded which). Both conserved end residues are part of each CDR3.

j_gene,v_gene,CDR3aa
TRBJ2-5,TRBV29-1,CSVENLPGISSETQYF
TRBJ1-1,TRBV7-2,CASSSQALAEAFF
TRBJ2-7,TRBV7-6,CASSLVRGYEQYF
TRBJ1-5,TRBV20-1,CSAVTQSYSNQPQHF
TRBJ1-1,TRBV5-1,CASSAWTENTEAFF
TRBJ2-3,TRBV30,CAWTWGTSTSADTQYF
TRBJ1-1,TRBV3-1,CASSRSSNTEAFF
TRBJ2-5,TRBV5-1,CASSKRQGLVETQYF
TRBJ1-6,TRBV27,CASSPGQINSPLHF
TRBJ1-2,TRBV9,CASTGGGLQWYGYTF
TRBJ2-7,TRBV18,CASSPPSPGGHEQYF
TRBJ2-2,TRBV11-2,CASSPGQASGELFF
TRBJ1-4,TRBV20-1,CSARDGAAVNEKLFF
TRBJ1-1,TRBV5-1,CASSSVSSLGAEAFF
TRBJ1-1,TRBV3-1,CASSPRQGLEAFF
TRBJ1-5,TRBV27,CASSSGQGGQPQHF
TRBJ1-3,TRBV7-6,CASSRTTGNLALPSGNTIYF
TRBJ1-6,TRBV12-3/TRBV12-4,CASRWGRGPLHF
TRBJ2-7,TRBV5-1,CASSFTSGSSGEQYF
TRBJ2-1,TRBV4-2,CASSQDLSGGSSYNEQFF
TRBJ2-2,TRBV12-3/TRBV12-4,CASSRTGDTGELFF
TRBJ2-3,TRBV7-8,CASSLGSMIPRATDTQYF
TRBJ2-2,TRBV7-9,CASKGTGVTGELFF
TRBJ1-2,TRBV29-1,CSVPKGEQLTYGYTF
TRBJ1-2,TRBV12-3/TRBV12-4,CASSLRDSFHYGYTF
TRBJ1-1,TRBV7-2,CASSSSSGVSTEAFF
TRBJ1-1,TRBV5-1,CASSLAPGTAITEAFF
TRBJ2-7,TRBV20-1,CSARVPGSGRYEQYF
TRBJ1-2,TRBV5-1,CASTMDSAQYGYTF
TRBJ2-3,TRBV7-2,CASSLIGGSTDTQYF
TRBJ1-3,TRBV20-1,CSAEGLTGNTIYF
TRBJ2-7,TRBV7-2,CASSSGNLPHEQYF
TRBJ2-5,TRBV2,CASSVRQGQTQYF
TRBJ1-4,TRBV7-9,CASSLGMPGQENEKLFF
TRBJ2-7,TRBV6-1,CASSDPSGTGPSEQYF
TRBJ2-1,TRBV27,CASRPGTFGGEQFF
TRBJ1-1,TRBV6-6,CASSYDGTEAFF
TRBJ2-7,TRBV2,CASSVSVLSYEQYF
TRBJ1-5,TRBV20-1,CSGATQQGNQPQHF
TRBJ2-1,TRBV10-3,CAISEIRTSGDNEQFF
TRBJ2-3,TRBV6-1,CASRMTEGGGRNTQYF
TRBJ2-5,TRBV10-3,CAISNGGETQYF
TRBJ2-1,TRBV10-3,CAISDSGGSHNEQFF
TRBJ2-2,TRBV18,CASSPQGGPGELFF
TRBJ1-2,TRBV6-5,CASSYLPYSRSNYGYTF
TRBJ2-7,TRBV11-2,CASSVQGYEQYF